The 30 T cell receptor beta chains below all came from one sample that was sequenced in a study of T cell responses to AZD1222 COVID-19 vaccine (dated by TCRdb to 2020 to 2022). The sample's time point label, decoded: baseline before first vaccination. Receptors were amplified or captured by the immunoSEQ multiplex PCR assay. Here the immuneACCESS table is served through TCRdb, limited to in-frame sequences with V and J called. Missing clones are a known gap in these copies; in checked studies unresolved V genes cover under half, and the rest lacks a known reason. This sample comprises some 120,000 clones, roughly 90% of them detected only once. The ten biggest clones cover roughly 1.4% of the sample. Here the sequenced sample was peripheral blood, taken on day 0 of AZD1222 vaccination. All receptors derive from an adult in good health.

Remarks on this clone: Other DNA variants within this sample encode the same CDR3. V is TRBV7-2 and J is TRBJ1-1; D remains unclear. Germline CDR1 and CDR2: SGHTA and FQGNSA. The CDR3 is made up of 14 amino acids. Trimming removed 3 bases at V and 1 base at J, with 9 bases between. Here the CDR3 DNA reads TGTGCCAGCAGCTTTAATCCGGGGAACACTGAAGCTTTCTTT. This codes for CASSFNPGNTEAFF.

The chain recombines TRBV18 with TRBJ1-3; D is uncertain. This CDR3 region has 14 residues. Germline assignment: CDR1 KGHSH and CDR2 LQKENI. Trimming stripped 5 bases from V and 0 bases from J, with 8 bases between. Here the CDR3 DNA reads TGTGCCAGCTCAGATCCGAGCTCTGGAAACACCATATATTTT. This gives the protein CASSDPSSGNTIYF.

V gene TRBV6-4 combines with J gene TRBJ2-7; no firm D call. There are 14 residues in the CDR3. Trimming pared 2 bases from V and 2 bases from J, leaving 10 bases between. CDR1 MRHNA and CDR2 SNTAGT come from the germline V gene. The CDR3 coding sequence is TGTGCCAGCAGTGACCTCCATAACCCCTACGAGCAGTACTTC. Encoded protein: CASSDLHNPYEQYF.

V is TRBV10-3 and J is TRBJ1-4, with 9 bases fitting TRBD1. Germline lookup yields CDR1 ENHRY and CDR2 SYGVKD. The CDR3 extends over 14 amino acids. Trimming cost V 6 bases and J 7 bases; bases outside gene matches: 6. CDR3 residues: CAIRRTGESEKLFF. The CDR3 DNA is TGTGCCATCAGAAGGACAGGGGAAAGTGAAAAACTGTTTTTT.

This clone was detected a few times. The chain uses TRBV5-1 and TRBJ1-6; no reliable D call. Germline V gene data show CDR1 as SGHRS and CDR2 as YFSETQ. The length of the CDR3 is 13 residues. V was trimmed by 0 bases and J by 5 bases, leaving 3 bases between them. CDR3 bases: TGCGCCAGCAGCTTGGTGCATAATTCACCCCTCCACTTT. Its translation: CASSLVHNSPLHF.

This clone occurred a few times. V usage is TRBV4-3 and J usage is TRBJ2-6, with a possible D match to TRBD1 (5 bases). CDR3 size: 18 residues. Germline V lookup: CDR1 LGHNA, CDR2 YSLEER. V was trimmed by 1 base and J by 0 bases, leaving 13 bases between them. This chain's CDR3 is CASSQAAGSSSGANVLTF. In DNA form, the CDR3 reads TGCGCCAGCAGCCAAGCCGCAGGGTCCAGCTCTGGGGCCAACGTCCTGACTTTC.

This clone was detected only a few times. The chain links TRBV5-1 to TRBJ1-4; 8 bases line up with TRBD1. The germline V gene encodes CDR1 SGHRS and CDR2 YFSETQ. This CDR3 region has 15 residues. The junction had 3 bases not matched to a gene; V was cut back by 2 bases and J by 3 bases. CDR3 in amino acids: CASSLSTGANEKLFF. The CDR3 DNA reads TGCGCCAGCAGCTTATCGACAGGGGCTAATGAAAAACTGTTTTTT.

V gene TRBV7-9 combines with J gene TRBJ1-6, with 7 bases that match TRBD1. Unmatched junction bases numbered 2, after V lost 6 bases and J lost 9 bases. Germline values: CDR1 SEHNR, CDR2 FQNEAQ (reference sequence). The CDR3 length is 12 residues. The CDR3 DNA follows: TGTGCCAGCAGGACAGGGAGTTCACCCCTCCACTTT. Translating gives CASRTGSSPLHF.

The rearrangement uses TRBV6-5 and TRBJ2-7; TRBD1 matches 7 bases. V was clipped by 4 bases and J by 0 bases; unmatched bases: 9. The CDR3 loop spans 16 amino acids. In germline, CDR1 is MNHEY, CDR2 SVGAGI. CDR3 sequence: CASSSGTASSSYEQYF. In DNA form, the CDR3 reads TGTGCCAGCAGTTCCGGGACAGCCTCAAGCTCCTACGAGCAGTACTTC.

The chain is built from TRBV5-5 and TRBJ2-7, with 8 bases that match TRBD1. The CDR3 covers 15 residues. Looked up from germline, CDR1 is SGHKS and CDR2 is YYEKEE (reference sequence). The V gene end was trimmed by 1 base and the J gene end by 2 bases; junction bases not matched to a gene: 5. CDR3 nucleotide sequence: TGTGCCAGCAGCTTGACGGGACAGGCAACCTACGAGCAGTACTTC. Its protein is CASSLTGQATYEQYF.

V usage is TRBV27 and J usage is TRBJ2-7, with TRBD2 as a possible D gene (5 bases). CDR1 is MNHEY and CDR2 is SMNVEV in the germline V gene (reference sequence). V lost 6 bases and J lost 2, with 11 bases in between. The CDR3 contains 13 residues. CDR3 DNA: TGTGCCAGCAGCCGCGGGCAGGCCTACGAGCAGTACTTC. Encoded protein: CASSRGQAYEQYF.

This sequence joins TRBV11-2 and TRBJ2-7; D is ambiguous. Germline V lookup: CDR1 SGHAT, CDR2 FQNNGV. Trimming removed 1 base from V and 12 bases from J, with 10 bases in between. CDR3 length: 11 residues. The CDR3 is CASSLAQVSYF. The CDR3 DNA reads as TGTGCCAGCAGCTTAGCTCAGGTTTCGTACTTC.

The chain carries TRBV7-9 and TRBJ2-7; D not resolved. This CDR3 is 14 amino acids long. V lost 6 bases and J lost 1, with 13 bases in between. CDR1 is SEHNR and CDR2 is FQNEAQ in the germline V gene (reference sequence). The CDR3: CASSPPAVSYEQYF. CDR3 sequence (DNA): TGTGCCAGCAGTCCTCCGGCGGTATCCTACGAGCAGTACTTC.

The chain is built from TRBV29-1 and TRBJ1-2; D may be TRBD1 (6 bases). Trimming removed 0 bases from V and 6 bases from J, with 11 bases in between. CDR1 and CDR2 from the germline V gene are SQVTM and ANQGSEA. The CDR3 sequence is 13 residues long. The CDR3 here is CSVEDWGADGYTF. CDR3 nucleotide sequence: TGCAGCGTTGAAGATTGGGGGGCGGATGGCTACACCTTC.

The rearrangement uses TRBV27 and TRBJ2-7, with 8 bases lining up with TRBD2. The CDR3 consists of 13 residues. The V segment lost 6 bases and the J segment 5 bases; nucleotides outside the gene matches: 6. The germline CDR1 and CDR2 sequences are MNHEY and SMNVEV (reference sequence). DNA for the CDR3: TGTGCCAGCAGCCGGGGGGGTTTCGACGAGCAGTACTTC. It is translated as CASSRGGFDEQYF.

The chain combines TRBV11-2 with TRBJ2-2; no firm D call. Trimming removed 3 bases from V and 7 bases from J, with 12 bases in between. The CDR3 spans 14 residues. Germline values: CDR1 SGHAT, CDR2 FQNNGV. CDR3 amino acids: CASSFLETGGELFF. DNA of the CDR3: TGTGCCAGCAGCTTTTTAGAAACTGGCGGGGAGCTGTTTTTT.

The chain combines TRBV19 with TRBJ1-5, with D possibly TRBD1 on 5 matching bases. Germline CDR1 and CDR2: LNHDA and SQIVND (reference sequence). The CDR3 has 13 residues. Trimming stripped 9 bases from V and 7 bases from J, with 16 bases between. CDR3 sequence: CASRRGSRQPQHF. Here the CDR3 DNA reads TGTGCCAGCCGACGGGGGTCTCGGCAGCCCCAGCATTTT.

In DNA form, the CDR3 reads TGTGCCAGTACAGGGGAGTTCGGTGAAAAACTGTTTTTT. Translating it yields CASTGEFGEKLFF. The chain links TRBV19 to TRBJ1-4, with D possibly matching TRBD1 (6 bases). The CDR3 loop spans 13 amino acids. The V gene's germline CDR1 is LNHDA and CDR2 SQIVND (reference sequence). The V gene lost 7 bases and the J gene lost 7 bases, with 13 bases spanning the gap.

This chain connects TRBV29-1 to TRBJ1-1; D not certain. This CDR3 spans 13 amino acids. From germline, CDR1 is SQVTM and CDR2 ANQGSEA. V was cut by 3 bases and J by 5 bases, with 13 bases left in between. CDR3 residues: CSVEPGAVTEAFF. The CDR3 DNA reads as TGCAGCGTTGAGCCGGGCGCGGTGACTGAAGCTTTCTTT.

The chain couples TRBV11-3 to TRBJ2-3, with TRBD2 matching 10 bases. This CDR3 has 20 amino acids. Germline V lookup: CDR1 SGHNT, CDR2 YENEEA. Losses at the gene ends were 5 bases for V and 0 bases for J; bases not matched to a gene: 17. CDR3 sequence reads: CASSDPGLAGDSSSTDTQYF. CDR3 sequence (DNA): TGTGCCAGCAGCGACCCTGGGCTAGCGGGGGACTCTTCTAGCACAGATACGCAGTATTTT.

This sequence joins TRBV5-1 and TRBJ2-3; 10 bases are a match to TRBD2. The CDR3 extends over 17 amino acids. Germline values: CDR1 SGHRS, CDR2 YFSETQ. The V segment lost 1 base and the J segment 5 bases; nucleotides outside the gene matches: 10. This CDR3 is CASSLIASGSYGDTQYF. The CDR3 DNA follows: TGCGCCAGCAGCTTGATTGCTAGCGGGAGTTATGGAGATACGCAGTATTTT.

The chain carries TRBV28 and TRBJ1-1; D is uncertain. The germline gives CDR1 MDHEN, CDR2 SYDVKM. V shed 5 bases and J shed 4 bases, with 5 bases lying between them. CDR3 length: 11 amino acids. CDR3 sequence: CASSQRTEAFF. CDR3 in DNA: TGTGCCAGCAGTCAACGCACTGAAGCTTTCTTT.

CDR3 nucleotide sequence: TGTGCCAGCAGCTTCCCAGCGGGAGGGTTTACCGGGGAGCTGTTTTTT. Its translation is CASSFPAGGFTGELFF. This chain connects TRBV7-9 to TRBJ2-2; the match to TRBD2 covers 10 bases. CDR1 and CDR2 (germline): SEHNR, FQNEAQ (reference sequence). This CDR3 is 16 amino acids long. Losses at the gene ends were 3 bases for V and 5 bases for J; bases not matched to a gene: 6.

This chain uses TRBV11-2 with TRBJ2-7; a weak D match, TRBD1 (5 bases). Germline CDR1 SGHAT, CDR2 FQNNGV. CDR3 length: 14 amino acids. The ends were cut back, 4 bases at V and 4 bases at J, with 14 bases in the middle. CDR3 DNA: TGTGCCAGCAGCTCATACACAGGAAAATACGAGCAGTACTTC. Translated: CASSSYTGKYEQYF.

The genes are TRBV19 and TRBJ2-3; maybe TRBD1 (5 bases). From germline, CDR1 is LNHDA and CDR2 SQIVND (reference sequence). Between the trimmed V and J ends, which lost 5 bases and 4 bases, there was a span of 16 bases. The length of the CDR3 is 15 residues. The CDR3 DNA sequence: TGTGCCAGTAGTTTCGGATCCAGGGTGGCAGATACGCAGTATTTT. Translating gives CASSFGSRVADTQYF.

As regards this clone: No DNA is shown, since the ends of the CDR3 on it are uncertain; the CDR3 is the one TCRdb lists. The rearrangement links TRBV21-1 to TRBJ1-5; TRBD1 is the table's D call, not checked against the DNA. TRBV21-1 is designated a pseudogene. The CDR3 has 16 residues if both end residues are counted. The CDR3 spells CASGTWGQGSNQPQHF.

J is TRBJ2-5 and V is TRBV1. TRBV1 is deemed a pseudogene. The CDR3 length is 15 residues. The CDR3 DNA reads as TGCACCAGCAGCCAAGAATGCCGACCGAGAGAGACCCAGTACTTC. Encoded protein: CTSSQECRPRETQYF.

The chain recombines TRBV4-1 with TRBJ2-3; 7 positions match TRBD2. Germline V CDR1 and CDR2: MGHRA, YSYEKL. The ends lost 2 bases at V and 4 bases at J; junction bases unmatched: 6. CDR3 length: 15 residues. The CDR3 sequence: CASSQWGGLSDTQYF. The CDR3 DNA reads TGCGCCAGCAGCCAATGGGGGGGTTTGTCAGATACGCAGTATTTT.

The chain employs TRBV24-1 and TRBJ2-5; D possibly corresponds to TRBD1 (6 bases). The ends were cut back, 5 bases at V and 5 bases at J, with 14 bases in the middle. CDR3 length equals 14 residues. Germline assignment: CDR1 KGHDR and CDR2 SFDVKD. The CDR3 sequence is CATSGGQIRETQYF. DNA for the CDR3: TGTGCCACCAGTGGTGGACAGATTCGGGAGACCCAGTACTTC.

The chain carries TRBV5-1 and TRBJ1-4; possible D gene TRBD1, 6 bases. This CDR3 comprises 14 residues. The V end lost 5 bases, the J end lost 5 bases, and 13 bases lay between the germline ends. The V gene's germline CDR1 is SGHRS and CDR2 YFSETQ. This CDR3 is CASRVGQVNEKLFF. Written as DNA, the CDR3 is TGCGCCAGCAGAGTGGGACAAGTGAATGAAAAACTGTTTTTT.